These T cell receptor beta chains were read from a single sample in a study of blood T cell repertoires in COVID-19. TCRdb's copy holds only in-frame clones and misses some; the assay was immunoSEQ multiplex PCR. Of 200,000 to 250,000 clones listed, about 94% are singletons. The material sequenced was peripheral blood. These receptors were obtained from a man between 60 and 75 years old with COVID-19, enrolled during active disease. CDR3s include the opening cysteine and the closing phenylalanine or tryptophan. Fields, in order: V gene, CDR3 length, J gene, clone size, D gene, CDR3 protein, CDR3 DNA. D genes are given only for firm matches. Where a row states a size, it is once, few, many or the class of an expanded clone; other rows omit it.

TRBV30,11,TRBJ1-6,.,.,CAWSVLSPLHF,TGTGCCTGGAGTGTACTCTCACCCCTCCACTTT
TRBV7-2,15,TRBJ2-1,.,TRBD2,CASSFRTSGNNEQFF,TGTGCCAGCAGCTTCCGGACTAGCGGAAACAATGAGCAGTTCTTC
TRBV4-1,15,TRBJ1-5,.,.,CASSHAGASNQPQHF,TGCGCCAGCAGCCATGCAGGGGCCAGCAATCAGCCCCAGCATTTT
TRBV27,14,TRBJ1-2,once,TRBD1,CASSGADRVFGYTF,TGTGCCAGCAGTGGGGCAGACAGGGTATTTGGCTACACCTTC
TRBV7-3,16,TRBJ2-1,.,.,CASSLRPGVTYNEQFF,TGTGCCAGCAGCCTCCGGCCAGGGGTGACCTACAATGAGCAGTTCTTC
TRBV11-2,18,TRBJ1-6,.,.,CASSPTGPERLGYSPLHF,TGTGCCAGCAGCCCCACAGGGCCCGAGAGACTGGGTTATTCACCCCTCCACTTT
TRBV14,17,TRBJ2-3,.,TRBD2,CASSQGIGRTSEDTQYF,TGTGCCAGCAGCCAAGGGATAGGACGGACTAGCGAGGATACGCAGTATTTT
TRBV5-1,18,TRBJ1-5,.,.,CASNPPGTATVSNQPQHF,TGCGCCAGCAATCCCCCGGGGACTGCAACTGTTAGCAATCAGCCCCAGCATTTT
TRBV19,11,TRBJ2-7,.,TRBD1,CASSTPTGARF,TGTGCCAGTAGTACCCCGACAGGGGCGAGGTTC
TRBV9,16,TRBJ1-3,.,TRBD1,CASSEGPTGGRDTIYF,TGTGCCAGCAGCGAGGGCCCTACAGGGGGCAGGGACACCATATATTTT
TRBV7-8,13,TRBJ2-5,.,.,CASSLTHQETQYF,TGTGCCAGCAGCTTAACACACCAAGAGACCCAGTACTTC
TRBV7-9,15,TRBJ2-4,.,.,CASSLGGEAKNIQYF,TGTGCCAGCAGCTTAGGGGGGGAGGCCAAAAACATTCAGTACTTC
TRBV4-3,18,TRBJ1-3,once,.,CASSQDPSGSSSGNTIYF,TGCGCCAGCAGCCAAGATCCATCGGGGTCTAGCTCTGGAAACACCATATATTTT
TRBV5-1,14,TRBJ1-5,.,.,CASSLASGEQPQHF,TGCGCCAGCAGCTTGGCTTCAGGGGAACAGCCCCAGCATTTT
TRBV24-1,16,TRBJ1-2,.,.,CATSDRGAGRNYGYTF,TGTGCCACCAGTGATCGAGGAGCGGGCCGGAACTATGGCTACACCTTC
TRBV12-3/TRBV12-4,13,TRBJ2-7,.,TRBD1,CASRWDSSYEQYF,TGTGCCAGCAGGTGGGACAGCTCCTACGAGCAGTACTTC
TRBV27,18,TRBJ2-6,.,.,CASSFGRQAISGANVLTF,TGTGCCAGCAGTTTTGGTAGGCAGGCAATCTCTGGGGCCAACGTCCTGACTTTC
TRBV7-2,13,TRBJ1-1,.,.,CASSLYRLTEAFF,TGTGCCAGCAGCTTATACCGGTTGACTGAAGCTTTCTTT
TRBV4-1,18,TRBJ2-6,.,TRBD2,CASSQASGRARGANVLTF,TGCGCCAGCAGCCAAGCTAGCGGGAGGGCAAGAGGGGCCAACGTCCTGACTTTC
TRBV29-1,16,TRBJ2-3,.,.,CSVEDGRGRTTDTQYF,TGCAGCGTTGAAGATGGCAGGGGCCGGACCACAGATACGCAGTATTTT
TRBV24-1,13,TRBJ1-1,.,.,CATSGGQNTEAFF,TGTGCCACCAGTGGGGGGCAAAACACTGAAGCTTTCTTT
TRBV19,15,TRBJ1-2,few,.,CASSQRGGAEYGYTF,TGTGCCAGTAGTCAGCGGGGCGGGGCTGAATATGGCTACACCTTC
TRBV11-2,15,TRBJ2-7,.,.,CASSSGWRDSSSFRF,TGTGCCAGCAGCTCGGGGTGGAGGGACAGCAGTTCTTTCCGCTTC
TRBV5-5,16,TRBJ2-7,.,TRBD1,CASSPQPGQGGYEQYF,TGTGCCAGCAGCCCACAGCCGGGACAGGGTGGGTACGAGCAGTACTTC
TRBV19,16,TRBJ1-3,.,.,CASTPGKQRSGNTIYF,TGTGCCAGTACCCCGGGAAAGCAGCGCTCTGGAAACACCATATATTTT